The rows below give T cell receptor beta chains drawn from one sample of a study of blood T cells in healthy people across ages. TCRdb ran MiXCR on the 5' RACE reads and lists one entry per CDR3 protein. The table includes around 1,500,000 distinct CDR3 sequences, 28% detected once. The sample comprised blood. The receptor set was obtained from a woman aged 30 to 39 in good health. Each CDR3 is given with its conserved first and last residue. Each record gives: V gene, D gene, clone size, J gene, CDR3 protein, CDR3 DNA. A D gene is named only where the DNA matches it firmly. A row's size may be missing; if present it is once, few, many or a size class.

TRBV5-5	TRBD1	many	TRBJ2-7	CASSSLRGTGYNEQYF	TGTGCCAGCAGCTCTCTAAGGGGGACAGGGTACAACGAGCAGTACTTC
TRBV27	.	many	TRBJ1-1	CASSLRGSTEAFF	TGTGCCAGCAGTTTACGGGGCAGCACTGAAGCTTTCTTT
TRBV18	.	.	TRBJ2-1	CASSIADEQFF	TGTGCCAGCTCCATAGCGGATGAGCAGTTCTTC
TRBV7-9	.	few	TRBJ1-2	CASSPDSFPNYGYTF	TGTGCCAGCAGCCCCGACAGCTTCCCTAACTATGGCTACACCTTC
TRBV3-1	.	few	TRBJ2-1	CASSQARGPPSSYNEQFF	TGTGCCAGCAGCCAAGCCCGAGGTCCACCCAGCTCCTACAATGAGCAGTTCTTC
TRBV7-2	TRBD2	few	TRBJ2-1	CASSGTSRRPSHNEQFF	TGTGCCAGCAGCGGGACTAGCAGGCGACCTAGCCACAATGAGCAGTTCTTC
TRBV4-1	.	many	TRBJ2-3	CASTAPGTDTQYF	TGCGCCAGCACGGCTCCAGGCACAGATACGCAGTATTTT
TRBV20-1	TRBD1	.	TRBJ1-1	CSAGETTGGTEAFF	TGCAGTGCTGGAGAAACGACAGGGGGCACTGAAGCTTTCTTT
TRBV6-5	.	.	TRBJ2-6	CASSFRVLFGVAGSGANVLTF	TGTGCCAGCAGTTTCCGAGTCCTTTTCGGGGTGGCTGGCTCTGGGGCCAACGTCCTGACTTTC
TRBV5-1	.	few	TRBJ1-1	CASRKERVSTEAFF	TGCGCCAGCAGAAAAGAACGGGTCTCCACTGAAGCTTTCTTT
TRBV5-1	.	.	TRBJ2-1	CASSLTGASLNEQFF	TGCGCCAGCAGCCTGACCGGGGCTAGCTTGAATGAGCAGTTCTTC
TRBV18	.	few	TRBJ1-1	CASSPSVTEAFF	TGTGCCAGCTCACCATCGGTCACTGAAGCTTTCTTT
TRBV20-1	.	.	TRBJ2-7	CSAPKTLREQYF	TGCAGTGCTCCCAAGACCCTCCGCGAGCAGTACTTC
TRBV14	.	few	TRBJ2-5	CASSQDLVGEGTLGRRQETQYF	TGTGCCAGCAGCCAAGACTTGGTCGGGGAAGGAACTTTGGGGAGGAGGCAAGAGACCCAGTACTTC
TRBV6-5	TRBD2	.	TRBJ2-2	CASRPSGSGTGELFF	TGTGCCAGCAGACCTAGCGGGAGCGGCACCGGGGAGCTGTTTTTT
TRBV20-1	TRBD2	.	TRBJ2-1	CSARDQGLAGPSSCNEQFF	TGCAGTGCTAGAGATCAGGGACTAGCGGGGCCGAGCTCCTGCAATGAGCAGTTCTTC
TRBV20-1	TRBD2	once	TRBJ2-1	CSADPSAGGSYNEQFF	TGCAGTGCTGACCCCTCAGCGGGAGGTTCCTACAATGAGCAGTTCTTC
TRBV5-1	TRBD1	few	TRBJ2-1	CASSLNNNRGNEQFF	TGCGCCAGCAGCTTGAATAATAACAGGGGGAATGAGCAGTTCTTC
TRBV5-1	.	.	TRBJ1-6	CASSLGQRPSPLHF	TGCGCCAGCAGCTTGGGGCAGAGACCATCACCCCTCCACTTT
TRBV6-5	TRBD1	.	TRBJ1-3	CASSRGQSSGNTIYF	TGTGCCAGCAGCAGGGGACAGTCCTCTGGAAACACCATATATTTT
TRBV6-1	TRBD2	.	TRBJ2-3	CASSGGRGPDTQYF	TGTGCCAGCAGTGGCGGGAGAGGGCCAGATACGCAGTATTTT
TRBV28	.	few	TRBJ1-2	CASSFYQGVYGYTF	TGTGCCAGCAGTTTCTATCAGGGAGTCTATGGCTACACCTTC
TRBV2	.	.	TRBJ1-2	CASGSARAAYGYTF	TGTGCCAGCGGGAGTGCGAGGGCTGCCTATGGCTACACCTTC
TRBV14	TRBD2	few	TRBJ2-1	CASSQEAAGGYNEQFF	TGTGCCAGCAGCCAAGAGGCAGCGGGGGGGTACAATGAGCAGTTCTTC
TRBV7-2	.	.	TRBJ1-2	CASSLTYSGGYTF	TGTGCCAGCAGCCTAACGTACAGCGGGGGCTACACCTTC
TRBV9	TRBD2	.	TRBJ2-3	CASSVSLAGVDTQYF	TGTGCCAGCAGCGTATCCCTAGCGGGGGTAGATACGCAGTATTTT
TRBV10-3	.	.	TRBJ2-2	CAISGHGRGELFF	TGTGCCATCAGTGGACACGGCCGGGGGGAGCTGTTTTTT
TRBV29-1	.	few	TRBJ1-1	CSVRAANTEAFF	TGCAGCGTTCGGGCAGCGAACACTGAAGCTTTCTTT
TRBV7-2	.	many	TRBJ2-6	CASSSDSGANVLTF	TGTGCCAGCAGCTCTGACTCTGGGGCCAACGTCCTGACTTTC
TRBV6-5	.	few	TRBJ1-1	CASSYSINEGGGAFF	TGTGCCAGCAGTTACTCGATAAACGAGGGAGGAGGAGCTTTCTTT
TRBV20-1	.	many	TRBJ1-2	CSARDLGAGQPTYGYTF	TGCAGTGCTAGAGATTTGGGGGCCGGGCAGCCCACTTATGGCTACACCTTC
TRBV7-3	.	few	TRBJ1-1	CASSPGQPQFTEAFF	TGTGCCAGCAGCCCCGGACAGCCCCAATTCACTGAAGCTTTCTTT
TRBV6-5	TRBD1	few	TRBJ2-1	CASRTLTGGRNEQFF	TGTGCCAGCAGGACCTTGACAGGGGGCAGGAATGAGCAGTTCTTC
TRBV27	TRBD1	.	TRBJ2-1	CASSPSGQIYNEQFF	TGTGCCAGCAGTCCCTCGGGACAGATTTACAATGAGCAGTTCTTC
TRBV3-1	.	.	TRBJ2-5	CASSLWTLGQETQYF	TGTGCCAGCAGCCTCTGGACATTGGGCCAAGAGACTCAGTACTTC
TRBV9	.	.	TRBJ1-1	CASSVTPTIQEAFF	TGTGCCAGCAGCGTTACCCCCACAATCCAAGAAGCTTTCTTT